This T cell receptor (beta chain) was obtained from a study of early T cells in non-severe SARS-CoV-2 infection. Points from the study as a whole: Private and CD4 specificities were missed by VDJdb matching, skewed to anti-spike CD8.

Attached unique molecular identifiers marked individual cDNA molecules. TCRdb redid the calling of the 5' RACE reads with MiXCR, one entry per CDR3 protein. The sample has tens of thousands of distinct CDR3 sequences, around 12% seen once. This clonotype was seen at least ten times. Its antigen is unidentified. J lost 3 bases, V lost 3 bases, and 5 bases had no gene match. CDR3 length: 15 amino acids. In germline, CDR1 is MNHEY, CDR2 SMNVEV (reference sequence). The source is an adult who was a healthcare worker with PCR-confirmed SARS-CoV-2 infection or an uninfected control (not recorded which). The genes are TRBV27 and TRBJ1-5, with 7 bases lining up with TRBD1. Sequencing was done on a sample of whole blood. CDR3 in DNA: TGTGCCAGCAGTTTCGCGGGACAGTCCAATCAGCCCCAGCATTTT. Translated: CASSFAGQSNQPQHF.